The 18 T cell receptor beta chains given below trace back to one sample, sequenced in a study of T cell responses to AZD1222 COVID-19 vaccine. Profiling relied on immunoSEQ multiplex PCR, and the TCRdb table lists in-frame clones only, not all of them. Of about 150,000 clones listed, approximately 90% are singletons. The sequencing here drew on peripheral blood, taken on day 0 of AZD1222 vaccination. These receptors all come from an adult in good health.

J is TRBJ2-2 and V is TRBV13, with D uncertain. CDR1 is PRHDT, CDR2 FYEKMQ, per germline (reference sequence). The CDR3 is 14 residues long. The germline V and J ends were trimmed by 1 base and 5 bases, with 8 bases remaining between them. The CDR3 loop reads CASSLVARTGELFF. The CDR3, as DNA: TGTGCCAGCAGCTTAGTTGCTAGAACCGGGGAGCTGTTTTTT.

The DNA of the CDR3 is TGTGCCAGCAGCGATAGACAAGTCCAGCCCCAGCATTTT. Protein: CASSDRQVQPQHF. V gene TRBV12-3 or TRBV12-4 combines with J gene TRBJ1-5; the D is unclear. The germline V and J ends were trimmed by 6 bases and 7 bases, with 13 bases remaining between them. This CDR3 comprises 13 residues.

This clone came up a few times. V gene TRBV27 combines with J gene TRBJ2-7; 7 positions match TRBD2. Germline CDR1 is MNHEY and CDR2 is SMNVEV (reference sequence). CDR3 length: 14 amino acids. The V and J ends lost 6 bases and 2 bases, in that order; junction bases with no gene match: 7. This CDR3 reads CASRGGFRTYEQYF. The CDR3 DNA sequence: TGTGCCAGCAGGGGGGGGTTCAGGACCTACGAGCAGTACTTC.

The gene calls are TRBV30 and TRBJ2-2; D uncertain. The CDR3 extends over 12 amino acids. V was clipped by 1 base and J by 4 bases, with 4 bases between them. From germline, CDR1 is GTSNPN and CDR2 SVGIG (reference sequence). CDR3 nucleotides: TGTGCCTGGAGTGCGGGCACCGGGGAGCTGTTTTTT. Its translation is CAWSAGTGELFF.

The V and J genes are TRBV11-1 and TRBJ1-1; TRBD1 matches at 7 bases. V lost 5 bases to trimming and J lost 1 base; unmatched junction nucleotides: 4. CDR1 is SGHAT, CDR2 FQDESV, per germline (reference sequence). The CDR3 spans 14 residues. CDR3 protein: CASSPRTGNTEAFF. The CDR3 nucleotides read TGTGCCAGCAGCCCCCGGACAGGGAACACTGAAGCTTTCTTT.

The CDR3 nucleotides are TGTGCCAGTAGTATCAAGCGACAGGGTGGAAGAGCTTTCTTT. Its translation: CASSIKRQGGRAFF. This rearrangement joins TRBV19 to TRBJ1-1; 7 bases are shared with TRBD1. V gave up 3 bases and J gave up 10 bases; unmatched junction bases: 11. CDR1 LNHDA and CDR2 SQIVND come from the germline V gene (reference sequence). The CDR3 covers 14 residues.

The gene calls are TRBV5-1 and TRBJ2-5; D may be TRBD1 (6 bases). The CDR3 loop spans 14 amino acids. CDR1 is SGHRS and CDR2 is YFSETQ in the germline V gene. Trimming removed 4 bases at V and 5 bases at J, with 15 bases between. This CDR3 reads CASSDRQVYETQYF. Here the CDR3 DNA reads TGCGCCAGCAGCGATCGACAGGTTTACGAGACCCAGTACTTC. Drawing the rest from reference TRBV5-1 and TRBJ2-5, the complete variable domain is KAGVTQTPRYLIKTRGQQVTLSCSPISGHRSVSWYQQTPGQGLQFLFEYFSETQRNKGNFPGRFSGRQFSNSRSEMNVSTLELGDSALYLCASSDRQVYETQYFGPGTRLLVL.

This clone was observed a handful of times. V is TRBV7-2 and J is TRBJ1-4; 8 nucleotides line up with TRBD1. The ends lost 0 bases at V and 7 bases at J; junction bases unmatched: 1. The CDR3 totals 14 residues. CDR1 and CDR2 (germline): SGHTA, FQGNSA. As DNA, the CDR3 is TGTGCCAGCAGCTTAGCAACAGGGGGTGAAAAACTGTTTTTT. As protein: CASSLATGGEKLFF.

For the CDR3, the DNA is TGTGCCAGCAGCCAAAGACTAGCGGGGGGGCACAATGAGCAGTTCTTC. The encoded protein is CASSQRLAGGHNEQFF. The chain links TRBV14 to TRBJ2-1; 14 bases fit TRBD2. The length of the CDR3 is 16 residues. Germline V gene sequence: CDR1 SGHDN, CDR2 FVKESK. The J segment lost 5 bases and the V segment lost 2 bases, leaving 2 bases of the junction unmatched.

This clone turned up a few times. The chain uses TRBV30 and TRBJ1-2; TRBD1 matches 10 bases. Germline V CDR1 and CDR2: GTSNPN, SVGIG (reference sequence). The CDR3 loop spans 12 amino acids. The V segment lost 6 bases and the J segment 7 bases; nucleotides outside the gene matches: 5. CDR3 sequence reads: CACDRGRGGYTF. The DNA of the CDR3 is TGTGCCTGTGACAGGGGGCGCGGTGGCTACACCTTC. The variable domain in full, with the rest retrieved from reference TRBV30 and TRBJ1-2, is SQTIHQWPATLVQPVGSPLSLECTVEGTSNPNLYWYRQAAGRGLQLLFYSVGIGQISSEVPQNLSASRPQDRQFILSSKKLLLSDSGFYLCACDRGRGGYTFGSGTRLTVV.

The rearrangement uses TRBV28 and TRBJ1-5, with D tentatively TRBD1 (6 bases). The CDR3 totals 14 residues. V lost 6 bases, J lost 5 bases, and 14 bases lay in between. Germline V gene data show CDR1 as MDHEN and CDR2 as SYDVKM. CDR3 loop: CASRPDRSHQPQHF. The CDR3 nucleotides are TGTGCCAGCAGACCCGACAGGAGCCATCAGCCCCAGCATTTT.

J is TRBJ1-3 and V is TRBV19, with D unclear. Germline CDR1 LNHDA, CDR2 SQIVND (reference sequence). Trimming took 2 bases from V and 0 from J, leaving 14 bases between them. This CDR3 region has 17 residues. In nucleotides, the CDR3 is TGTGCCAGTAGTATATTGAGGGATACAAGCTCTGGAAACACCATATATTTT. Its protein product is CASSILRDTSSGNTIYF.

For the CDR3, the DNA is TGTGCCAGTAACGTTTGGAAACAGGGAGGAGAAAAACTGTTTTTT. Its translation is CASNVWKQGGEKLFF. The chain uses TRBV19 and TRBJ1-4; a possible D gene is TRBD1 (6 bases). The CDR3 runs to 15 residues. CDR1 is LNHDA, CDR2 SQIVND, per germline (reference sequence). V dropped 7 bases and J dropped 8 bases, with 20 bases sitting between them.

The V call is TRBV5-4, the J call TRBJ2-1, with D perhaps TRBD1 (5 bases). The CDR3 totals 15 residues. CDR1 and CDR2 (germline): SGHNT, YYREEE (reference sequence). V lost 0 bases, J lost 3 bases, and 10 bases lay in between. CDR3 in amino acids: CASSLGQGIYNEQFF. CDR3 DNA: TGTGCCAGCAGCTTGGGTCAGGGAATCTACAATGAGCAGTTCTTC.

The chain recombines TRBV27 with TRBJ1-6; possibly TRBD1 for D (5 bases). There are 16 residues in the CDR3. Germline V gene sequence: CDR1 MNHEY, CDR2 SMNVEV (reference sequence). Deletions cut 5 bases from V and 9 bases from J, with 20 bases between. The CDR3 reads CASSQAPKGNRSPLHF. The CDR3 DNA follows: TGTGCCAGCAGTCAGGCCCCCAAGGGGAATCGTTCACCCCTCCACTTT.

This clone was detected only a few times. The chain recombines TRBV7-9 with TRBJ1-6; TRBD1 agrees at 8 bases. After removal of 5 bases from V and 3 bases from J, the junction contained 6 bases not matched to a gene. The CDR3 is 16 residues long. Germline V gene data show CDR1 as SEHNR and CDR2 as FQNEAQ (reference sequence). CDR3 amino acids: CASSALTGVYNSPLHF. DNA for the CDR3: TGTGCCAGCAGCGCCCTGACAGGGGTCTATAATTCACCCCTCCACTTT. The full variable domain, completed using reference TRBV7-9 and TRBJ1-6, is DTGVSQNPRHKITKRGQNVTFRCDPISEHNRLYWYRQTLGQGPEFLTYFQNEAQLEKSRLLSDRFSAERPKGSFSTLEIQRTEQGDSAMYLCASSALTGVYNSPLHFGNGTRLTVT.

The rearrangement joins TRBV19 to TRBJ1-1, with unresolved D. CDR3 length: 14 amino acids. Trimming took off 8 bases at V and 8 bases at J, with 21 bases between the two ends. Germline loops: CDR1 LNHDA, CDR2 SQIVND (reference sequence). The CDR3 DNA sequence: TGTGCCAGTTCCACGGGCCGCGACTTTAGGGAAGCTTTCTTT. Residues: CASSTGRDFREAFF.

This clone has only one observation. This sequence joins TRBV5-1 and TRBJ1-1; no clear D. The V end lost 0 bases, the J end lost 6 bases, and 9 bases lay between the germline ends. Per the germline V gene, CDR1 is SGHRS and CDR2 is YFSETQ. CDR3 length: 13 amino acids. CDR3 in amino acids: CASSLEFTAEAFF. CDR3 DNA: TGCGCCAGCAGCTTGGAATTTACTGCTGAAGCTTTCTTT.